A single sample is the source of the 15 T cell receptor beta chains below, sequenced in a study of blood T cell repertoires in COVID-19. Assay: immunoSEQ multiplex PCR; the TCRdb copy retains only in-frame clones and omits some. This table has some 250,000 clones, over 70% appearing once. The sequencing input was peripheral blood. These receptor sequences come from a man older than 75 with acute or convalescent COVID-19.

Points on this clone: Compared with germline, one end of the junction differs, possibly owing to a read error. The chain is built from TRBV6-1 and TRBJ2-7; TRBD2 agrees at 8 bases. Germline V gene lookup returns CDR1 MNHNS and CDR2 SASEGT. CDR3 length: 16 residues. This CDR3 is CASSEVWSGGIYEQYF. The CDR3 DNA is TGTGCCAGCAGCGAAGTTTGGTCGGGGGGGATCTACGAGCAGTACTTC.

The chain carries TRBV2 and TRBJ1-4; D call uncertain. This CDR3 is built from 11 residues. The V and J ends lost 7 bases and 6 bases respectively, with 6 bases between them. The germline V gene has CDR1 SNHLY and CDR2 FYNNEI. CDR3 residues: CASTFHEKLFF. The CDR3 bases are TGTGCCAGCACTTTCCATGAAAAACTGTTTTTT. Full variable domain (rest looked up from reference TRBV2 and TRBJ1-4): EPEVTQTPSHQVTQMGQEVILRCVPISNHLYFYWYRQILGQKVEFLVSFYNNEISEKSEIFDDQFSVERPDGSNFTLKIRSTKLEDSAMYFCASTFHEKLFFGSGTQLSVL.

In its sample, this clone was seen a few times. The chain uses TRBV29-1 and TRBJ2-7; TRBD1 matches 7 bases. This CDR3 spans 14 amino acids. Germline trimming cut 0 bases from V and 2 bases from J; bases unmatched to any gene: 4. Germline V lookup: CDR1 SQVTM, CDR2 ANQGSEA. CDR3 bases: TGCAGCGTTGAAGATCGACAGGGCCCCTACGAGCAGTACTTC. This sequence encodes CSVEDRQGPYEQYF.

The rearrangement links TRBV7-9 to TRBJ2-7; tentatively, D is TRBD1 (5 bases). The CDR3 extends over 11 amino acids. V was pared by 5 bases and J by 5 bases, with 7 bases between. Germline V lookup: CDR1 SEHNR, CDR2 FQNEAQ (reference sequence). CDR3 in amino acids: CASSTRDEQYF. Here the CDR3 DNA reads TGTGCCAGCAGCACCAGGGACGAGCAGTACTTC.

V usage is TRBV7-9 and J usage is TRBJ1-1, with a tentative D call TRBD1 (6 bases). The germline gives CDR1 SEHNR, CDR2 FQNEAQ (reference sequence). With 5 bases removed from V and 2 bases from J, the gap between germline ends came to 9 bases. CDR3 size: 13 residues. The DNA of the CDR3 is TGTGCCAGCAGCCCGACAGGTAACACTGAAGCTTTCTTT. Its protein is CASSPTGNTEAFF. The full variable domain, with the rest looked up from reference TRBV7-9 and TRBJ1-1, is DTGVSQNPRHKITKRGQNVTFRCDPISEHNRLYWYRQTLGQGPEFLTYFQNEAQLEKSRLLSDRFSAERPKGSFSTLEIQRTEQGDSAMYLCASSPTGNTEAFFGQGTRLTVV.

J is TRBJ1-3 and V is TRBV6-8, with D perhaps matching TRBD1 (6 bases). The germline V and J ends were trimmed by 4 bases and 0 bases, with 16 bases remaining between them. The germline gives CDR1 MNHGY, CDR2 SAAAGT. The CDR3 contains 17 residues. The CDR3 is CASSCGGALVSGNTIYF. DNA for the CDR3: TGTGCCAGCAGTTGTGGGGGGGCCCTTGTCTCTGGAAACACCATATATTTT.

This chain uses TRBV25-1 with TRBJ1-3; D is ambiguous. The CDR3 sequence is 13 residues long. In germline, CDR1 is MGHDK, CDR2 SYGVNS. V lost 7 bases and J 0 bases, leaving 7 bases between the germline ends. The CDR3 is CASNQFSGNTIYF. As DNA, the CDR3 is TGTGCCAGCAATCAGTTCTCTGGAAACACCATATATTTT.

This clone is a singleton in its sample. This sequence joins TRBV7-3 and TRBJ2-1; 12 bases are shared with TRBD2. CDR3 length: 17 amino acids. CDR1 is SGHTA and CDR2 is FQGTGA in the germline V gene. Trimming removed 5 bases from V and 4 bases from J; junction bases left unmatched: 9. As DNA, the CDR3 is TGTGCCAGCAGCCAGGGACCCGGGACTAGCGGGTACAATGAGCAGTTCTTC. This translates into CASSQGPGTSGYNEQFF. Looking up the rest from reference TRBV7-3 and TRBJ2-1 gives the full variable domain: GAGVSQTPSNKVTEKGKYVELRCDPISGHTALYWYRQSLGQGPEFLIYFQGTGAADDSGLPNDRFFAVRPEGSVSTLKIQRTERGDSAVYLCASSQGPGTSGYNEQFFGPGTRLTVL.

In this sample, this clone turned up a few times. The chain employs TRBV4-1 and TRBJ2-1; 12 positions match TRBD2. The germline gives CDR1 MGHRA, CDR2 YSYEKL. V trimming: 1 base; J trimming: 2 bases; junction bases outside the gene matches: 6. The CDR3 sequence is 18 residues long. Here the CDR3 reads CASSQGASGGAPYNEQFF. The CDR3 coding sequence is TGCGCCAGCAGCCAAGGAGCTAGCGGGGGGGCCCCCTACAATGAGCAGTTCTTC.

The chain recombines TRBV19 with TRBJ1-6, with a possible D match to TRBD1 (6 bases). The CDR3 has 14 amino acids. Per the germline V gene, CDR1 is LNHDA and CDR2 is SQIVND (reference sequence). V lost 6 bases and J 7 bases, leaving 13 bases between the germline ends. This CDR3 is CASRPPGDNSPLHF. CDR3 nucleotide sequence: TGTGCCAGTAGACCGCCAGGGGACAATTCACCCCTCCACTTT. Using reference TRBV19 and TRBJ1-6 for the parts outside the CDR3, the full variable domain is DGGITQSPKYLFRKEGQNVTLSCEQNLNHDAMYWYRQDPGQGLRLIYYSQIVNDFQKGDIAEGYSVSREKKESFPLTVTSAQKNPTAFYLCASRPPGDNSPLHFGNGTRLTVT.

The DNA for the CDR3 is TGTGCCACCAGTGATTCGGGCCATGGCGGGGAGACCCAGTACTTC. Translated, it gives CATSDSGHGGETQYF. The V call is TRBV24-1, the J call TRBJ2-5; D may be TRBD2 (5 bases). The V gene's germline CDR1 is KGHDR and CDR2 SFDVKD. Trimming left V 2 bases short and J 5 bases short, with 14 bases between. The CDR3 contains 15 residues.

This chain joins TRBV7-2 and TRBJ1-2, with 8 bases lining up with TRBD1. From germline, CDR1 is SGHTA and CDR2 FQGNSA. The length of the CDR3 is 15 residues. V shed 5 bases, J shed 8 bases, and the junction held 13 bases outside the gene matches. As DNA, the CDR3 is TGTGCCAGCAGCCCGTACGAGACAGGGGCTAGCGGCTACACCTTC. Protein: CASSPYETGASGYTF.

The rearrangement links TRBV3-1 (or the pseudogene TRBV3-2) to TRBJ2-2, with TRBD2 matching 13 bases. There are 16 residues in the CDR3. V shed 5 bases and J 6 bases; nucleotides not matched to a gene: 6. Germline CDR1 and CDR2: LGHDT and YNNKEL (reference sequence). The CDR3 sequence is CASSYGLAGAAGELFF. CDR3 nucleotides: TGTGCCAGCAGCTACGGACTAGCGGGAGCGGCCGGGGAGCTGTTTTTT.

The chain combines TRBV7-8 with TRBJ2-1; 7 bases fit TRBD2. This CDR3 contains 20 residues. The V gene's germline CDR1 is SGHVS and CDR2 FQNEAQ. With 1 base clipped from V and 5 bases from J, the junction kept 20 bases outside the gene matches. CDR3 in amino acids: CASSLDSAVREVWKHNEQFF. In nucleotides, the CDR3 is TGTGCCAGCAGCTTAGATTCGGCGGTACGGGAGGTATGGAAGCACAATGAGCAGTTCTTC.

The chain has TRBV30 and TRBJ2-1, with 7 bases that match TRBD2. Unmatched junction bases numbered 10, after V lost 2 bases and J lost 6 bases. This CDR3 contains 15 residues. Germline values: CDR1 GTSNPN, CDR2 SVGIG (reference sequence). As DNA, the CDR3 is TGTGCCTGGAGTAGCGTGGCTAGCGGTGTCAATGAGCAGTTCTTC. This encodes CAWSSVASGVNEQFF.